The TCR beta chain described here comes from a study of blood T cell repertoires in COVID-19. Study-wide context: In each case, the material was cDNA or gDNA derived from T cells, B-cell-depleted T cells, or PBMCs.

Authors' processing steps: By means of reference gene primer amplification, nucleated cell counts were estimated. The method was immunoSEQ multiplex PCR; TCRdb's version includes in-frame clones alone and lacks a portion of them. From that table come the V and J calls and clone size; the DNA was used to work out D and trimming. Of about 240,000 clones detected, about four fifths appear once; the ten largest clones hold approximately 4%. The sample was PBMCs or T cells enriched from blood (not recorded which). The sequence was collected from a woman aged 40 to 50 who had been exposed to COVID-19.

The CDR3 is CATSDPGHSSGYTF. CDR3 DNA: TGTGCCACCAGTGATCCAGGGCATTCCTCGGGCTACACCTTC. The V and J genes are TRBV24-1 and TRBJ1-2, with D maybe TRBD1 (5 bases). The CDR3 covers 14 residues. V dropped 3 bases and J dropped 8 bases, with 15 bases sitting between them. CDR1 and CDR2 (germline): KGHDR, SFDVKD.